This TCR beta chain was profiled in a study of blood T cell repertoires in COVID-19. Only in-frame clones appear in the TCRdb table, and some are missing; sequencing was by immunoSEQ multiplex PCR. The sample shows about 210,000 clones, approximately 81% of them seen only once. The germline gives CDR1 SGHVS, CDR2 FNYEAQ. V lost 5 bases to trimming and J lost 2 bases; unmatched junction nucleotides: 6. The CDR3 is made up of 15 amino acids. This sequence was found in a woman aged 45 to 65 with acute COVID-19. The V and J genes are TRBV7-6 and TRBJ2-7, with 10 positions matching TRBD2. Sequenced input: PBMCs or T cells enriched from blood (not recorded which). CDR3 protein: CASSPGTSVPYEQYF. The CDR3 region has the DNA TGTGCCAGCAGCCCCGGGACTAGCGTTCCCTACGAGCAGTACTTC.